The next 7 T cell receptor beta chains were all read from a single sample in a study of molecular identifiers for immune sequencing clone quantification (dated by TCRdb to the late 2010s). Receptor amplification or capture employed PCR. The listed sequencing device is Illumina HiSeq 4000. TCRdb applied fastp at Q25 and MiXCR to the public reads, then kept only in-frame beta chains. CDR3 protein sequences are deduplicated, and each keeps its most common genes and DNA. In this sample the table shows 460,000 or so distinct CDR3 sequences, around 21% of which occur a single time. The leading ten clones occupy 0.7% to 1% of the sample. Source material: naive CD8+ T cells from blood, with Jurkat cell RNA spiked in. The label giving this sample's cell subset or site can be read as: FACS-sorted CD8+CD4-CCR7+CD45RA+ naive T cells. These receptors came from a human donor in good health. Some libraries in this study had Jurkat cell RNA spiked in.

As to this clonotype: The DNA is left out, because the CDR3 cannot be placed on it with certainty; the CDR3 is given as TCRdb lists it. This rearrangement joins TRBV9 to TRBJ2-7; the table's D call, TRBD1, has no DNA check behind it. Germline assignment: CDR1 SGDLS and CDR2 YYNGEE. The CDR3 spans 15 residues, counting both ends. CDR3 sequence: CASSVVGTGSYERYF.

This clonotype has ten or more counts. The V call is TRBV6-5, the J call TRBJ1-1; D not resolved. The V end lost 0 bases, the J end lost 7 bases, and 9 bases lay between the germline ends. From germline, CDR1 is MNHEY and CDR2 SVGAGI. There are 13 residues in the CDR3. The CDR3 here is CASSYSWEGEAFF. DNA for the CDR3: TGTGCCAGCAGTTACTCTTGGGAGGGTGAAGCTTTCTTT.

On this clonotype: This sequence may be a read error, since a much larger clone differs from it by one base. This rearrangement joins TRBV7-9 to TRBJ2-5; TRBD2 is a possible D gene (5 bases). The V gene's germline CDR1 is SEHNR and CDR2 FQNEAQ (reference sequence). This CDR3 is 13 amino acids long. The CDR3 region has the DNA TGTGCCAGCAGCCGGGGAGTCCAAGAGGCCCAGTACTTC. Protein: CASSRGVQEAQYF.

The CDR3: CASSGTVAGAHNEQFF. The DNA for the CDR3 is TGTGCCAGCAGCGGAACAGTAGCGGGAGCTCACAATGAGCAGTTCTTC. The genes are TRBV7-6 and TRBJ2-1, with TRBD2 matching over 9 bases. V shed 5 bases, J shed 5 bases, and the junction held 10 bases outside the gene matches. This CDR3 has 16 residues. The germline gives CDR1 SGHVS, CDR2 FNYEAQ. The whole variable domain, remainder taken from reference TRBV7-6 and TRBJ2-1, is GAGVSQSPRYKVTKRGQDVALRCDPISGHVSLYWYRQALGQGPEFLTYFNYEAQQDKSGLPNDRFSAERPEGSISTLTIQRTEQRDSAMYRCASSGTVAGAHNEQFFGPGTRLTVL.

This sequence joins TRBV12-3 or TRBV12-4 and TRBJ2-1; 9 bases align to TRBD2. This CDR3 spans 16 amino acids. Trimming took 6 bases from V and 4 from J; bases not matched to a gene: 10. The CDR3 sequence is CASSGVAGVGYNEQFF. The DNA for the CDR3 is TGTGCCAGCAGCGGAGTAGCGGGAGTGGGTTACAATGAGCAGTTCTTC.

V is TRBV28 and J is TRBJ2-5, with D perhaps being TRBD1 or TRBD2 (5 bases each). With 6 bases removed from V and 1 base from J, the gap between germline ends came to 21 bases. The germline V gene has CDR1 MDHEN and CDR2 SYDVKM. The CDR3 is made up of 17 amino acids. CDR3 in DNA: TGTGCCAGCAGAGCCCCGGGACCCATTTCTCCCCAAGAGACCCAGTACTTC. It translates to CASRAPGPISPQETQYF.

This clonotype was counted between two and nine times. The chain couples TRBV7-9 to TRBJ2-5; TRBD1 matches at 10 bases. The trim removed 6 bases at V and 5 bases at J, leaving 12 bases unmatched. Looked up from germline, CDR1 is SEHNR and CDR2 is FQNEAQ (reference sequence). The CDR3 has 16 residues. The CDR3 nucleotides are TGTGCCAGCAGAGCCCATCTTGGGACAGGGGAGGAGACCCAGTACTTC. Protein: CASRAHLGTGEETQYF. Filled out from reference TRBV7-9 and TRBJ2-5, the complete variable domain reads DTGVSQNPRHKITKRGQNVTFRCDPISEHNRLYWYRQTLGQGPEFLTYFQNEAQLEKSRLLSDRFSAERPKGSFSTLEIQRTEQGDSAMYLCASRAHLGTGEETQYFGPGTRLLVL.